This T cell receptor beta chain is from a study of technical replicates of blood from a handful of donors. Measured with immunoSEQ multiplex PCR; TCRdb has only the in-frame clones, and not every one. Found here are around 50,000 clones, roughly 94% of them singletons; the top ten hold approximately 0.22%. The CDR3 spans 15 residues. Germline loops: CDR1 MNHEY, CDR2 SVGAGI. The V end was cut by 3 bases, the J end by 1 base, with 12 bases between. The specimen was T cells isolated from PBMCs. The sequence came from a human donor in good health. V gene TRBV6-5 combines with J gene TRBJ1-2; possible D gene TRBD1, 5 bases. DNA for the CDR3: TGTGCCAGCAGTTATTCGAGGACACATAACTATGGCTACACCTTC. This sequence encodes CASSYSRTHNYGYTF.